A selection of T cell receptor beta chains follows, all from one sample in a study of shared clonotypes between healthy human individuals. The data were produced by immunoSEQ multiplex PCR, yet TCRdb's version contains in-frame clones alone and is incomplete. The sample has 2,500,000 or so clones; 90% to 95% are singletons. The material sequenced was naive CD4+ T cells from PBMCs. The receptors were sampled from a man aged 18 to 35 in good health. Some clones in this sample may be carry-over from other donors' samples. The CDR3 runs from the conserved cysteine through the conserved F or W. A D gene is named only where the DNA matches it firmly. Some rows have no size entry. The others give once, few or many, or a class for an expanded clone.

TRBJ1-2 | - | TRBV9 | - | TGTGCCAGCAGCGCGACCCGGGACACCGGGTATGGCTACACCTTC | CASSATRDTGYGYTF
TRBJ1-2 | - | TRBV7-9 | - | TGTGCCAGCAGCTTAGGTGGGCAGAACTATGGCTACACCTTC | CASSLGGQNYGYTF
TRBJ2-2 | - | TRBV18 | - | TGTGCCAGCTCCCGCAATCGGGACTCCGCGAACACCGGGGAGCTGTTTTTT | CASSRNRDSANTGELFF
TRBJ2-5 | - | TRBV25-1 | TRBD1 | TGTGCCAGCAGAGGGGGCCGAGAGACCCAGTACTTC | CASRGGRETQYF
TRBJ2-5 | - | TRBV6-5 | - | TGTGCCAGCAGTTACTCTGGCAGGGAAGAGACCCAGTACTTC | CASSYSGREETQYF
TRBJ2-5 | - | TRBV25-1 | - | TGTGCCAGCACTCCGCCGACAGGTCAAGAGACCCAGTACTTC | CASTPPTGQETQYF
TRBJ2-3 | - | TRBV5-4 | TRBD2 | TGTGCCAGCAGCCCGGGACTAGCTAGCACAGATACGCAGTATTTT | CASSPGLASTDTQYF
TRBJ2-1 | - | TRBV4-2 | TRBD2 | TGTGCCAGCAGCCAAGGGACTAGCGGGGCATACAATGAGCAGTTCTTC | CASSQGTSGAYNEQFF
TRBJ1-1 | - | TRBV5-1 | - | TGCGCCAGCAGCTTGGGCTCTGTTTGGGGGAACACTGAAGCTTTCTTT | CASSLGSVWGNTEAFF
TRBJ1-1 | - | TRBV7-9 | TRBD1 | TGTGCCAGCTCTCCTTCCGGACAGGGCGGGGAAGCTTTCTTT | CASSPSGQGGEAFF
TRBJ1-1 | - | TRBV5-4 | TRBD1 | TGTGCCAGCAGCTTGGGTGGACAGGGGGCAACTTCGAACACTGAAGCTTTCTTT | CASSLGGQGATSNTEAFF
TRBJ2-2 | - | TRBV29-1 | - | TGCAGCGTTGAAGATACCGGGGAGCTGTTTTTT | CSVEDTGELFF
TRBJ1-1 | - | TRBV18 | - | TGTGCCAGCTCTCCCCGGCAGAACACTGAAGCTTTCTTT | CASSPRQNTEAFF
TRBJ1-4 | few | TRBV10-3 | - | TGTGCCATCAGTGAGTCGACGAAGGAAAAACTGTTTTTT | CAISESTKEKLFF
TRBJ2-5 | - | TRBV7-9 | TRBD1 | TGTGCCAGCACCGGGACAGGGGGCATCGAGACCCAGTACTTC | CASTGTGGIETQYF
TRBJ2-6 | - | TRBV7-8 | TRBD1 | TGTGCCAGCAGCTTCCGGACAGGGTTAAATTCTGGGGCCAACGTCCTGACTTTC | CASSFRTGLNSGANVLTF
TRBJ1-5 | - | TRBV28 | - | TGTGCCAGCTTTGGACTGAATCAGCCCCAGCATTTT | CASFGLNQPQHF
TRBJ1-4 | - | TRBV29-1 | - | TGCAGCGCCGGTGTGGCTATGGGGGAAAAACTGTTTTTT | CSAGVAMGEKLFF
TRBJ2-3 | - | TRBV5-1 | - | TGCGCCAGCAGCCTTAGCGGATCTAGCACAGATACGCAGTATTTT | CASSLSGSSTDTQYF
TRBJ1-1 | - | TRBV5-1 | - | TGCGCCAGCAGCCTAGCGGGACGGGCGAACACTGAAGCTTTCTTT | CASSLAGRANTEAFF
TRBJ1-1 | - | TRBV28 | TRBD1 | TGTGCCAGCAGGGAGGGGGCGCCGACTGAAGCTTTCTTT | CASREGAPTEAFF
TRBJ2-5 | - | TRBV5-1 | - | TGCGCCAGCAGCTTGGTTGGTAGGGAGACCCAGTACTTC | CASSLVGRETQYF
TRBJ2-1 | - | TRBV2 | - | TGTGCCAGCAGTGAAGAGGGGTGGGCAGCAAGTCACAATGAGCAGTTCTTC | CASSEEGWAASHNEQFF
TRBJ2-2 | - | TRBV2 | - | TGTGCCAGCAGTGCCGGGAGAACCAACACCGGGGAGCTGTTTTTT | CASSAGRTNTGELFF
TRBJ2-1 | - | TRBV5-1 | - | TGCGCCAGCAGCTCTGACCTGTACAATGAGCAGTTCTTC | CASSSDLYNEQFF
TRBJ1-1 | - | TRBV7-3 | - | TGTGCCAGCAGCTTAAGTGGGTACACTGAAGCTTTCTTT | CASSLSGYTEAFF
TRBJ1-4 | - | TRBV10-1 | - | TGCGCCAGCAGTGATCCCAGGGTTAATGAAAAACTGTTTTTT | CASSDPRVNEKLFF
TRBJ1-4 | - | TRBV18 | - | TGTGCCAGCTCACGCGGGACGGATAATGAAAAACTGTTTTTT | CASSRGTDNEKLFF
TRBJ1-1 | - | TRBV6-1 | - | TGTGCCAGCCGGGATTATATCACCAAAGAAACTGAAGCTTTCTTT | CASRDYITKETEAFF
TRBJ2-3 | once | TRBV29-1 | TRBD1 | TGCAGCGTGGCGGGACAGGGTAAAGCAGATACGCAGTATTTT | CSVAGQGKADTQYF
TRBJ2-3 | - | TRBV13 | TRBD2 | TGTGCCAGCAGCCTTGGTGGCGGGAGTGCGGAAGATACGCAGTATTTT | CASSLGGGSAEDTQYF
TRBJ2-7 | - | TRBV15 | TRBD1 | TGTGCCACCAGCAGAGTGGGACAGGGGTCTCCTTACGAGCAGTACTTC | CATSRVGQGSPYEQYF
TRBJ2-7 | - | TRBV5-4 | - | TGTGCCAGTTCCCGGGACTTCGCCTACGAGCAGTACTTC | CASSRDFAYEQYF
TRBJ2-2 | - | TRBV11-2 | - | TGTGCCAGCAGCTTAGACTTCTCCGGGGAGCTGTTTTTT | CASSLDFSGELFF
TRBJ2-1 | - | TRBV5-1 | TRBD2 | TGCGCCAGCAGCTTAATTGCGGGAGCAGGGTCCTACAATGAGCAGTTCTTC | CASSLIAGAGSYNEQFF
TRBJ2-1 | - | TRBV5-1 | - | TGCGCCAGCAGCTTCTCAGGGGATTCTGGGGAGCAGTTCTTC | CASSFSGDSGEQFF
TRBJ2-7 | - | TRBV5-1 | - | TGCGCCAGCAGCTTGGAGGGCGGGGCCGCCTACGAGCAGTACTTC | CASSLEGGAAYEQYF
TRBJ1-5 | - | TRBV10-3 | TRBD1 | TGTGCCGCCGCGGGACAGGGTCCTGGGAGCAATCAGCCCCAGCATTTT | CAAAGQGPGSNQPQHF
TRBJ2-5 | - | TRBV18 | - | TGTGCCAGCTCACCACCTGGTGTCCGCCGGGAAGGGGCCCAGTACTTC | CASSPPGVRREGAQYF
TRBJ1-2 | - | TRBV18 | - | TGTGCCAGCTCACCATCGATTGCTAACTATGGCTACACCTTC | CASSPSIANYGYTF
TRBJ1-5 | - | TRBV7-2 | - | TGTGCCAGCAGCCCTTTTCCGGGGCAGGGGATTCAGCCCCAGCATTTT | CASSPFPGQGIQPQHF
TRBJ1-2 | once | TRBV30 | - | TGTGCCTGGAGCCTCTTAAGGACCAAGGGCTACACCTTC | CAWSLLRTKGYTF
TRBJ1-2 | - | TRBV7-9 | - | TGTGCCAGCACCCCACCCGGGGCAGGGCATGGCTACACCTTC | CASTPPGAGHGYTF
TRBJ2-1 | - | TRBV5-4 | TRBD2 | TGTGCCAGCAGCTTTGGGACTAGAGCCTATGAGCAGTTCTTC | CASSFGTRAYEQFF
TRBJ2-3 | - | TRBV29-1 | TRBD1 | TGCAGCGTTACCGGGACAGGAGCAGATACGCAGTATTTT | CSVTGTGADTQYF
TRBJ1-3 | - | TRBV27 | - | TGTGCCAGCAGTCCGATTTTGGCAGGCTCTGGAAACACCATATATTTT | CASSPILAGSGNTIYF
TRBJ2-7 | - | TRBV7-2 | TRBD2 | TGTGCCAGCAGCTTAGGAGCGGGACCCTCCTACGAGCAGTACTTC | CASSLGAGPSYEQYF
TRBJ1-3 | - | TRBV28 | TRBD1 | TGTGCCAGTGGTCTCTGGTTCTCTCGGGACAGATCTGGAAACACCATATATTTT | CASGLWFSRDRSGNTIYF
TRBJ2-3 | - | TRBV28 | - | TGTGCCAGCAGTTTGGGAGATACGCAGTATTTT | CASSLGDTQYF
TRBJ2-3 | - | TRBV12-5 | - | TGTGCTAGTGGTTTGCCTGGTTTAGATACGCAGTATTTT | CASGLPGLDTQYF
TRBJ1-1 | - | TRBV14 | - | TGTGCCAGCACCCCCCGTGGGGCCTTGAACACTGAAGCTTTCTTT | CASTPRGALNTEAFF
TRBJ1-1 | - | TRBV5-1 | - | TGCGCCAGCAGCTGGGGGGACAACACTGAAGCTTTCTTT | CASSWGDNTEAFF
TRBJ2-1 | - | TRBV28 | TRBD2 | TGTGCCAGCACCCTCGGGACTAGCGGCGATGAGCAGTTCTTC | CASTLGTSGDEQFF